The clone carrying this T cell receptor (beta chain) has only a few counts. Its antigen is as yet unknown. Sample-barcoded 5' priming and a J-beta primer mix drove a second PCR of roughly 7 to 11 cycles. Each cDNA was tagged by a template-switch adaptor containing 12 random nucleotides. TCRdb re-called the 5' RACE reads through MiXCR, storing one row per CDR3 protein. This table has about 780,000 distinct CDR3 sequences, roughly 26% appearing once. The data stem from a study of blood T cells in healthy people across ages. Study findings and constraints: The study found more naive CD4+ cells and higher diversity in long-lived than aged donors.

The CDR3 covers 17 residues. The ends were cut back, 1 base at V and 2 bases at J, with 14 bases in the middle. CDR1 and CDR2 (germline): LGHDT, YNNKEL (reference sequence). Donor samples were obtained from healthy Caucasian individuals from Russia, aged 6 to 90. A further study also used this sample, focusing on T cells of mothers and their children. That work adds: Reads obtained per mother exceeded 9.5 million TCR beta CDR3 reads, with approximately 3 million obtained per child.

This chain links TRBV3-1 with TRBJ2-2; TRBD2 might be the D (6 bases). Sequenced material: blood. The clonotype was recovered from a boy younger than 18 in good health. The CDR3 spells CASSQGRDSYNTGELFF. The CDR3 DNA reads TGTGCCAGCAGCCAAGGGCGGGACTCTTATAACACCGGGGAGCTGTTTTTT.